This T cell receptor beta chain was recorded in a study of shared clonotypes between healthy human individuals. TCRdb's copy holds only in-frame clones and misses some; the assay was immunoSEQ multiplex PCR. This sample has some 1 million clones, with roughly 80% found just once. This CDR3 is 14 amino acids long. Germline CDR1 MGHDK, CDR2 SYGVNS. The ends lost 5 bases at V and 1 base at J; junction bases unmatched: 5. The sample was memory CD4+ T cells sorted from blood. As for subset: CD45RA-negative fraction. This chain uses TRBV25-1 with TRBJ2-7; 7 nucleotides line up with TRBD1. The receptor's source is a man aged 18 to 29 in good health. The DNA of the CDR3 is TGTGCCAGCAGTCACCCGGGACAGTCCTACGAGCAGTACTTC. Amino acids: CASSHPGQSYEQYF.